The rows below give T cell receptor beta chains drawn from one sample of a study of human T cells and chemical hapten exposure. TCRdb processed the RACE reads anew with MiXCR; each CDR3 protein has one entry. This table holds 50,000 to 60,000 distinct CDR3 sequences, around 12% found once. The sequences come from whole blood, collected in connection with sensitization to the hapten diphenylcyclopropenone (DPC). The receptors come from a man aged 30 to 45 with alopecia areata. Some clones in this sample may be carry-over from other donors' samples. The CDR3 runs from the conserved cysteine through the conserved F or W. The D gene is left open where the match is weak. A clone size is listed for some rows: how often the clone was seen (once, few, many), or a class if it is expanded.

cdr3_length	d_call	j_call	v_call	clone_size	cdr3_aa	cdr3_nt
18	TRBD1	TRBJ1-5	TRBV28	many	CASSRGLGQGARNQPQHF	TGTGCCAGCAGTCGTGGCTTGGGACAGGGGGCCCGCAATCAGCCCCAGCATTTT
19	TRBD1	TRBJ2-3	TRBV2	NA	CASSEKGDGQGSRTDTQYF	TGTGCCAGCAGTGAAAAAGGCGACGGACAGGGGAGTAGAACAGATACGCAGTATTTT
15	NA	TRBJ1-1	TRBV12-3/TRBV12-4	many	CASSTNPGGNTEAFF	TGTGCCAGCAGTACGAATCCGGGGGGGAACACTGAAGCTTTCTTT
11	NA	TRBJ1-2	TRBV10-3	NA	CAISDPYGYTF	TGTGCCATCAGTGACCCCTATGGCTACACCTTC
11	NA	TRBJ1-4	TRBV2	NA	CASSPGDKRLF	TGTGCCAGCTCTCCGGGGGACAAAAGACTTTTT
11	NA	TRBJ2-7	TRBV28	medium-sized	CASSLTYEQYF	TGTGCCAGCAGCTTAACCTACGAGCAGTACTTC
13	NA	TRBJ1-2	TRBV20-1	NA	CSASSTDNYGYTF	TGCAGTGCTAGTTCTACAGATAACTATGGCTACACCTTC
14	TRBD1	TRBJ1-2	TRBV6-2/TRBV6-3	few	CASSAMDRTYGYTF	TGTGCCAGCAGCGCGATGGACAGGACCTATGGCTACACCTTC
14	TRBD1	TRBJ2-7	TRBV12-3/TRBV12-4	NA	CASSPSGGPYEQYF	TGTGCCAGCAGTCCGTCAGGGGGACCCTACGAGCAGTACTTC
15	NA	TRBJ1-5	TRBV6-4	NA	CASSPDGYSNQPQHF	TGTGCCAGCAGTCCAGACGGGTATAGCAATCAGCCCCAGCATTTT
13	TRBD1	TRBJ1-1	TRBV2	many	CASTSQGYTEAFF	TGTGCCAGCACTTCACAGGGGTACACTGAAGCTTTCTTT
13	NA	TRBJ1-1	TRBV12-3/TRBV12-4	many	CASSFRGNPEAFF	TGTGCCAGCAGTTTCCGCGGAAACCCTGAAGCTTTCTTT
14	NA	TRBJ1-5	TRBV7-8	many	CASSLPPGNQPQHF	TGTGCCAGCAGCTTACCGCCGGGGAATCAGCCCCAGCATTTT
17	TRBD1	TRBJ2-5	TRBV10-2	many	CASRFRISGQERETQYF	TGCGCCAGCAGGTTTCGGATCTCGGGACAGGAGCGGGAGACCCAGTACTTC
9	NA	TRBJ2-1	TRBV21-1	NA	CAGNNEQFF	TGTGCCGGCAACAATGAGCAGTTCTTC
13	NA	TRBJ1-1	TRBV30	NA	CAWSLGTSTEAFF	TGTGCCTGGAGTCTCGGGACTAGCACTGAAGCTTTCTTT
15	NA	TRBJ1-1	TRBV3-1	many	CASSQERGTRQLAFF	TGTGCCAGCAGCCAAGAACGAGGGACGCGGCAATTGGCTTTCTTT
16	NA	TRBJ2-1	TRBV12-3/TRBV12-4	NA	CASSRELAISYNEQFF	TGTGCCAGCAGTCGGGAGCTAGCGATCTCCTACAATGAGCAGTTCTTC
17	NA	TRBJ2-1	TRBV5-1	NA	CASSLALAGAGYNEQFF	TGCGCCAGCAGCTTGGCCCTTGCAGGGGCTGGATACAATGAGCAGTTCTTC
17	TRBD2	TRBJ2-1	TRBV7-8	many	CASSSSPSGDGGSEQFF	TGTGCCAGCAGCTCGTCCCCTAGCGGGGATGGAGGGAGTGAGCAGTTCTTC
13	NA	TRBJ1-5	TRBV30	NA	CAWTGDTNQPQHF	TGTGCCTGGACCGGGGACACCAATCAGCCCCAGCATTTT
15	TRBD1	TRBJ2-4	TRBV29-1	many	CSVRQGSLAKNIQYF	TGCAGCGTAAGACAGGGGTCCCTAGCCAAAAACATTCAGTACTTC
14	TRBD1	TRBJ2-7	TRBV27	few	CASGRDRAFNEQYF	TGTGCCAGCGGACGGGACAGGGCATTCAACGAGCAGTACTTC
14	NA	TRBJ2-7	TRBV5-1	few	CASSSWTDSYEQYF	TGCGCCAGCAGCTCCTGGACGGACTCCTACGAGCAGTACTTC
17	NA	TRBJ1-4	TRBV27	many	CASSSAFPTRGNEKLFF	TGTGCCAGCAGTTCCGCCTTCCCGACAAGAGGGAATGAAAAACTGTTTTTT
16	NA	TRBJ2-5	TRBV6-1	NA	CASRVRDLTLQETQYF	TGTGCCAGCAGGGTCCGGGACTTAACGCTCCAAGAGACCCAGTACTTC
17	TRBD1	TRBJ1-6	TRBV20-1	NA	CSADPRDSFINNSPLHF	TGCAGTGCCGATCCCCGGGACAGCTTCATCAATAATTCACCCCTCCACTTT
13	NA	TRBJ1-4	TRBV7-2	many	CASSLGKGPTLFF	TGTGCCAGCAGCTTAGGCAAAGGACCGACTCTGTTTTTT
13	NA	TRBJ2-1	TRBV2	NA	CASSRPPFDEQFF	TGTGCCAGCAGCCGTCCGCCATTCGATGAGCAGTTCTTC
13	TRBD2	TRBJ2-7	TRBV29-1	once	CSVVRGVLDEQYF	TGCAGCGTCGTACGGGGGGTCTTGGACGAGCAGTACTTC
10	NA	TRBJ2-1	TRBV10-3	NA	CAIRGIEQFF	TGTGCCATCAGGGGAATAGAGCAGTTCTTC
14	NA	TRBJ1-2	TRBV18	many	CAARKGLANYGYTF	TGTGCCGCCCGGAAGGGGCTAGCTAACTATGGCTACACCTTC
15	NA	TRBJ2-1	TRBV2	many	CASSDLAGPYNEQFF	TGTGCCAGCAGTGATCTCGCAGGGCCCTACAATGAGCAGTTCTTC
17	NA	TRBJ2-2	TRBV27	few	CASSSQVAAVNTGELFF	TGTGCCAGCAGTTCCCAGGTGGCAGCCGTGAACACCGGGGAGCTGTTTTTT
14	NA	TRBJ2-1	TRBV6-2/TRBV6-3	NA	CASSYASLDYEQFF	TGTGCCAGCAGTTACGCCAGCTTGGACTATGAGCAGTTCTTC
14	NA	TRBJ1-4	TRBV4-3	many	CASSHGQGNEKLFF	TGCGCCAGCAGCCATGGCCAGGGTAATGAAAAACTGTTTTTT
12	NA	TRBJ1-2	TRBV29-1	many	CSVVTDNYGYTF	TGCAGCGTTGTAACAGATAACTATGGCTACACCTTC
13	TRBD1	TRBJ1-1	TRBV2	NA	CASTTGGWSEAFF	TGTGCCAGCACGACAGGGGGCTGGTCTGAAGCTTTCTTT
12	NA	TRBJ1-2	TRBV12-3/TRBV12-4	few	CASSFRLYGYTF	TGTGCCAGCAGTTTCAGGCTCTATGGCTACACCTTC
14	NA	TRBJ1-1	TRBV5-5	NA	CASSLEGERTEAFF	TGTGCCAGCAGCTTGGAAGGGGAAAGGACTGAAGCTTTCTTT
13	NA	TRBJ2-3	TRBV7-9	many	CASRPDGTDTQYF	TGTGCCAGCAGACCAGACGGCACAGATACGCAGTATTTT
15	TRBD1	TRBJ1-5	TRBV7-2	few	CASSWGQGSNQPQHF	TGTGCCAGCAGCTGGGGACAGGGGAGCAATCAGCCCCAGCATTTT
16	NA	TRBJ1-3	TRBV9	NA	CASSEGLLHSGNTIYF	TGTGCCAGCAGCGAGGGGCTTCTCCACTCTGGAAACACCATATATTTT
14	TRBD1	TRBJ1-1	TRBV11-3	many	CASSLGQSNTEAFF	TGTGCCAGCAGCTTGGGACAGTCTAACACTGAAGCTTTCTTT
14	NA	TRBJ2-7	TRBV6-6	NA	CASSRQDTSYEQYF	TGTGCCAGCAGTCGACAGGATACCTCCTACGAGCAGTACTTC
14	TRBD1	TRBJ2-7	TRBV2	NA	CASTDRVGFYEQYF	TGTGCCAGCACCGACAGGGTCGGTTTCTACGAGCAGTACTTC
14	NA	TRBJ1-5	TRBV20-1	NA	CSAGRTGNGQPQHF	TGCAGTGCTGGAAGGACGGGGAATGGGCAGCCCCAGCATTTT
15	NA	TRBJ1-6	TRBV10-3	few	CAISAEGEGNSPLHF	TGTGCCATCAGTGCCGAAGGGGAGGGTAATTCACCCCTCCACTTT
14	NA	TRBJ1-2	TRBV12-3/TRBV12-4	few	CASSNRGGDPGYTF	TGTGCCAGCAGCAATAGGGGTGGGGACCCTGGCTACACCTTC
14	NA	TRBJ2-3	TRBV15	many	CATSRDQATDTQYF	TGTGCCACCAGCAGAGATCAAGCCACAGATACGCAGTATTTT